The 13 T cell receptor beta chains listed next were all sequenced from one sample in a study of blood T cells in healthy people across ages. A second PCR of 7 to 11 cycles used a sample-barcoded 5' primer and a J-beta primer mix. One entry per CDR3 protein results from TCRdb running MiXCR on the 5' RACE reads. Among roughly 1,100,000 distinct CDR3 sequences listed, under 30% were seen once. These data also featured in a second study, about T cells of mothers and their children.

Source material: blood. These receptor sequences come from a girl aged 2 to 9 in good health.

For this clonotype: The germline gene is not matched at one end of the junction; a read error may be the cause. This chain joins TRBV12-3 or TRBV12-4 and TRBJ2-5, with TRBD1 matching over 8 bases. This CDR3 is built from 12 residues. CDR3 bases: TGTGCCAGCAGTTTCATGGCGACAGGGGCGTTCTTC. It specifies CASSFMATGAFF.

The rearrangement links TRBV20-1 to TRBJ2-1; perhaps TRBD1 as D (5 bases). Germline assignment: CDR1 DFQATT and CDR2 SNEGSKA (reference sequence). V shed 3 bases and J shed 7 bases, with 13 bases lying between them. CDR3 size: 13 residues. The CDR3 loop is CSASKGFKNEQFF. The CDR3 bases are TGCAGTGCTAGTAAGGGGTTTAAGAATGAGCAGTTCTTC.

This clonotype was counted between two and nine times. This sequence joins TRBV6-2 or TRBV6-3 and TRBJ2-1, with 8 positions matching TRBD2. Trimming cost V 6 bases and J 0 bases; bases outside gene matches: 7. Germline values: CDR1 MNHEY, CDR2 SVGEGT. This CDR3 spans 16 amino acids. The CDR3 protein is CASRISGTSSYNEQFF. The CDR3 DNA reads TGTGCCAGCAGAATTAGCGGGACAAGCTCCTACAATGAGCAGTTCTTC.

The genes are TRBV25-1 and TRBJ2-5; D is unresolved. TRBJ2-1 explains the end of the DNA better; the J call may be wrong. CDR3 length equals 13 residues. Germline V lookup: CDR1 MGHDK, CDR2 SYGVNS. The CDR3 loop is CASSESWSNEQFF. The CDR3 DNA sequence: TGTGCCAGCAGTGAATCCTGGAGCAATGAGCAGTTCTTC.

The chain recombines TRBV28 with TRBJ2-5, with D perhaps TRBD1 or TRBD2 (5 bases each). CDR1 and CDR2 from the germline V gene are MDHEN and SYDVKM. Trimming left V 10 bases short and J 4 bases short, with 13 bases between. The CDR3 runs to 12 residues. The chain's CDR3 is CATRDPPETQYF. CDR3 sequence (DNA): TGTGCCACCAGGGACCCCCCAGAGACCCAGTACTTC.

The rearrangement joins TRBV4-1 to TRBJ2-7; 8 bases are shared with TRBD2. CDR3 length: 15 residues. Germline-derived CDR1 and CDR2 are MGHRA and YSYEKL. The trim removed 4 bases at V and 2 bases at J, leaving 7 bases unmatched. CDR3 sequence: CASSPAGGSPYEQYF. The DNA for the CDR3 is TGCGCCAGCAGCCCGGCGGGGGGATCCCCCTACGAGCAGTACTTC.

V usage is TRBV20-1 and J usage is TRBJ2-1; 7 bases line up with TRBD2. The J call may be mistaken, given a closer DNA end match to TRBJ2-7. The CDR3 sequence is 14 residues long. Germline V gene sequence: CDR1 DFQATT, CDR2 SNEGSKA (reference sequence). The CDR3 loop is CSAAGTIYSYEQYF. DNA for the CDR3: TGCAGTGCTGCCGGGACTATCTACTCCTACGAGCAGTACTTC.

This clonotype was found a few times. V gene TRBV28 combines with J gene TRBJ2-1; 9 bases map to TRBD1. V was pared by 5 bases and J by 4 bases, with 3 bases of the junction left unmatched. CDR3 length: 14 amino acids. Germline V CDR1 and CDR2: MDHEN, SYDVKM. CDR3 protein: CASSGTGNYNEQFF. The CDR3 DNA follows: TGTGCCAGCAGTGGGACAGGGAATTACAATGAGCAGTTCTTC.

The chain employs TRBV7-3 and TRBJ2-5, with D uncertain. The CDR3 is 14 residues long. V lost 5 bases and J lost 0, with 10 bases in between. CDR1 is SGHTA and CDR2 is FQGTGA in the germline V gene. The CDR3 sequence is CASSPSPYQETQYF. CDR3 sequence (DNA): TGTGCCAGCAGCCCCAGCCCGTACCAAGAGACCCAGTACTTC.

This clonotype turned up a few times. The V gene is TRBV6-6, the J gene TRBJ1-4; the D is unclear. The CDR3 has 14 residues. The ends were cut back, 7 bases at V and 0 bases at J, with 9 bases in the middle. The V gene's germline CDR1 is MNHNY and CDR2 SVGAGI (reference sequence). CDR3 coding DNA: TGTGCCAGCAAAAACTCCGCAACTAATGAAAAACTGTTTTTT. Its protein is CASKNSATNEKLFF.

The table lists this clonotype with a few counts. The CDR3 sequence: CSARGDRGRPGNEQYF. Written as DNA, the CDR3 is TGCAGTGCTAGAGGCGACAGGGGGCGCCCTGGGAACGAGCAGTACTTC. This chain joins TRBV20-1 and TRBJ2-5; 10 positions agree with TRBD1. The DNA end is a closer match to TRBJ2-7, so the J assignment may be wrong. The CDR3 loop spans 16 amino acids. Germline V gene data show CDR1 as DFQATT and CDR2 as SNEGSKA (reference sequence).

In its sample, this clonotype was seen a few times. The J gene is TRBJ1-2, the V gene TRBV29-1; 8 positions agree with TRBD1. Germline V gene sequence: CDR1 SQVTM, CDR2 ANQGSEA. This CDR3 region has 14 residues. Trimming took 4 bases from V and 6 from J; bases not matched to a gene: 10. CDR3 in amino acids: CSVADFDRGHGYTF. CDR3 bases: TGCAGCGTTGCGGACTTTGACAGGGGACATGGCTACACCTTC.

In its sample, this clonotype was seen once. V is TRBV6-2 or TRBV6-3 and J is TRBJ1-2, with D uncertain. Germline CDR1 and CDR2: MNHEY and SVGEGT. The germline V and J ends were trimmed by 8 bases and 8 bases, with 18 bases remaining between them. The CDR3 totals 13 residues. The CDR3 is CASGRQAPPGYTF. The CDR3 DNA sequence: TGTGCCAGCGGCAGGCAGGCCCCTCCGGGCTACACCTTC.